These T cell receptor beta chains were read from a single sample in a study of cytomegalovirus exposure and HLA in healthy donors. Method: immunoSEQ multiplex PCR; TCRdb's copy keeps in-frame clones and lacks some. The sample includes some 150,000 clones, approximately 93% of them seen just once. Sequencing input: PBMCs. These TCRs come from a man aged 18 to 29 in good health and CMV-seronegative. Both conserved end residues are part of each CDR3. Fields, in order: clone size, D gene, V gene, CDR3 length, J gene, CDR3 DNA, CDR3 protein. The D gene is left open where the match is weak. Some rows have no size entry. The others give once, few or many, or a class for an expanded clone.

clone_size: .
d_call: TRBD1
v_call: TRBV2
cdr3_length: 14
j_call: TRBJ2-2
cdr3_nt: TGTGCCAGCAGAGACAGGGTCGGCACCGGGGAGCTGTTTTTT
cdr3_aa: CASRDRVGTGELFF

clone_size: .
d_call: .
v_call: TRBV7-9
cdr3_length: 13
j_call: TRBJ2-5
cdr3_nt: TGTGCCAGCTCTGGACTCACAAAAGAGACCCAGTACTTC
cdr3_aa: CASSGLTKETQYF

clone_size: .
d_call: .
v_call: TRBV5-1
cdr3_length: 14
j_call: TRBJ1-2
cdr3_nt: TGCGCCAGCAGCTCGGACAGTATGAACTATGGCTACACCTTC
cdr3_aa: CASSSDSMNYGYTF

clone_size: .
d_call: TRBD1
v_call: TRBV11-2
cdr3_length: 14
j_call: TRBJ1-4
cdr3_nt: TGTGCCAGCAGCCAACGGACAGGGGCTGGAAAACTGTTTTTT
cdr3_aa: CASSQRTGAGKLFF

clone_size: once
d_call: TRBD2
v_call: TRBV5-1
cdr3_length: 17
j_call: TRBJ2-5
cdr3_nt: TGCGCCAGCAGCTCTCGGACTAGCGGGGGGCGGGGAGAGACCCAGTACTTC
cdr3_aa: CASSSRTSGGRGETQYF

clone_size: .
d_call: .
v_call: TRBV14
cdr3_length: 13
j_call: TRBJ2-3
cdr3_nt: TGTGCCAGCAGCCAAGTCGGAGGGAAAACGCAGTATTTT
cdr3_aa: CASSQVGGKTQYF

clone_size: .
d_call: TRBD2
v_call: TRBV5-1
cdr3_length: 15
j_call: TRBJ2-1
cdr3_nt: TGCGCCAGCAGCTTCGGACTAGCGGGACACAATGAGCAGTTCTTC
cdr3_aa: CASSFGLAGHNEQFF

clone_size: .
d_call: TRBD1
v_call: TRBV7-9
cdr3_length: 15
j_call: TRBJ1-1
cdr3_nt: TGTGCCAGCAGCTTACCCACAGGGGGCAACACTGAAGCTTTCTTT
cdr3_aa: CASSLPTGGNTEAFF

clone_size: .
d_call: TRBD2
v_call: TRBV9
cdr3_length: 17
j_call: TRBJ2-1
cdr3_nt: TGTGCCAGCAGCGTGGCGGGGGAGCTACACTTATACAATGAGCAGTTCTTC
cdr3_aa: CASSVAGELHLYNEQFF

clone_size: once
d_call: TRBD1
v_call: TRBV27
cdr3_length: 15
j_call: TRBJ1-4
cdr3_nt: TGTGCCAGCAGTGGGACAGTTGCAACTAATGAAAAACTGTTTTTT
cdr3_aa: CASSGTVATNEKLFF

clone_size: .
d_call: TRBD1
v_call: TRBV4-1
cdr3_length: 15
j_call: TRBJ2-7
cdr3_nt: TGCGCCAGCAGCCTTGACCGGGACAGGGGCTACGAGCAGTACTTC
cdr3_aa: CASSLDRDRGYEQYF